A selection of T cell receptor beta chains follows, all from one sample in a study of PD-L1 blockade in urothelial cancer. Assay used: immunoSEQ multiplex PCR; TCRdb lists only in-frame clones, some missing. This table has around 53,000 clones, over 75% appearing once. Sequencing used PBMCs, obtained around atezolizumab (anti-PD-L1) treatment. The receptor source for this set is a man aged 45-65 years with urothelial cancer. The CDR3 runs from the conserved cysteine through the conserved F or W. D genes are given only for firm matches. Size tells how often a clone was seen (once, few, many) or the class of an expanded clone, and some rows leave it out.

. | TRBJ1-2 | TRBV6-1 | . | TGTGCCAGCATTCAATACACAGGACGTCGCTACACCTTC | CASIQYTGRRYTF
. | TRBJ1-1 | TRBV18 | . | TGTGCCAGCTTCCAACAGGAGGGAAGGAGGACTGAAGCTTTCTTT | CASFQQEGRRTEAFF
. | TRBJ2-2 | TRBV7-2 | . | TGTGCCAGCAGCTCTTACACCGGGGAGCTGTTTTTT | CASSSYTGELFF
. | TRBJ2-2 | TRBV12-5 | TRBD1 | TGTGCTAGTGGGGACAGGGTAGAAACCGGGGAGCTGTTTTTT | CASGDRVETGELFF
. | TRBJ1-2 | TRBV21-1 | . | TGTGCCAGCATCCTTAGGAGGGACGAAAACTATGGCTACACCTTC | CASILRRDENYGYTF
. | TRBJ2-7 | TRBV10-3 | TRBD1 | TGTGCCATCAGACGGGACAGGGGCTACGAGCAGTACTTC | CAIRRDRGYEQYF
. | TRBJ1-1 | TRBV5-1 | TRBD1 | TGCGCCAGCAGCTTGGCCGGGACAGCCCTCACTGAAGCTTTCTTT | CASSLAGTALTEAFF
. | TRBJ1-2 | TRBV5-6 | TRBD1 | TGTGCCAGCAGCCCAAACACCGTTAACAGGGGGATAGGGGGCTACACCTTC | CASSPNTVNRGIGGYTF
. | TRBJ2-7 | TRBV6-5 | . | TGTGCCAGCAGGGACATCGGGACACCCTCCTACGAGCAGTACTTC | CASRDIGTPSYEQYF
medium-sized | TRBJ2-7 | TRBV11-2 | . | TGTGCCAGCAGCTTTGGGGGACTCTCCTACGAGCAGTACTTC | CASSFGGLSYEQYF
. | TRBJ1-1 | TRBV9 | . | TGTGCCAGCAGCGTACGATTAACGGGCACTGAAGCTTTCTTT | CASSVRLTGTEAFF
. | TRBJ2-1 | TRBV28 | TRBD1 | TGTGCCAGTCAGGGACAGGGGTTAAATGAGCAGTTCTTC | CASQGQGLNEQFF
. | TRBJ2-1 | TRBV7-9 | . | TGTGCCAGCAGCAGGGACACCCACAATGAGCAGTTCTTC | CASSRDTHNEQFF
. | TRBJ2-7 | TRBV5-1 | . | TGCGCCAGCAGCTTGACGCCAGGGGTTCAAGGGTACGAGCAGTACTTC | CASSLTPGVQGYEQYF
. | TRBJ1-2 | TRBV13 | . | TGTGCCAGCAGCTTAGGCTCCGAGAGGGGCTACACCTTC | CASSLGSERGYTF
. | TRBJ2-2 | TRBV5-1 | . | TGCGCCAGCAGCTTGACAGGTCCGAACACCGGGGAGCTGTTTTTT | CASSLTGPNTGELFF
. | TRBJ1-5 | TRBV27 | TRBD1 | TGTGCCAGCAGTTTCCGCGACAGGGCAGGCCAGCCCCAGCATTTT | CASSFRDRAGQPQHF